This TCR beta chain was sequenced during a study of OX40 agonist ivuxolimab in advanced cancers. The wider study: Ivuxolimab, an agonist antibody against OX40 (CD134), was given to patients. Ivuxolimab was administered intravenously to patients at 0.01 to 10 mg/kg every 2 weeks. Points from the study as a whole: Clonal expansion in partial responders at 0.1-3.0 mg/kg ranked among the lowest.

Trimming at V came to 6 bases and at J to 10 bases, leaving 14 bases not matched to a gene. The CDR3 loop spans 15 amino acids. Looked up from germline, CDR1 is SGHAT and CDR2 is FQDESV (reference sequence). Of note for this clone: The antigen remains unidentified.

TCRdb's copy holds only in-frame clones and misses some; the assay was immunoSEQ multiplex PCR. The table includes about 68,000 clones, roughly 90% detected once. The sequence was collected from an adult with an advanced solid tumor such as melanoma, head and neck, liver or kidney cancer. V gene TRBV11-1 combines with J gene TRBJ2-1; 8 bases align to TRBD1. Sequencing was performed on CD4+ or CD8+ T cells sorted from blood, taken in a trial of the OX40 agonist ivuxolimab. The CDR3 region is CASSASRDRTMEQFF. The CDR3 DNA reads TGTGCCAGCAGTGCCTCAAGGGACAGGACTATGGAGCAGTTCTTC.